This TCR beta chain was identified during a study of shared clonotypes between healthy human individuals. The study's findings and limits: Large sequencing depth failed to make sorted-subset sequencing complete, rarefaction showed.

A note on this clone: The antigen remains undetermined.

The naive CD8 subset, CD45RO-negative cells positively selected for CCR7, excluded terminally differentiated effector memory CD45RA+ cells. The donors were adults (healthy and HIV-negative) with no recent acute infections or vaccinations. Some clones are missing from TCRdb's copy, which holds only in-frame ones; the method was immunoSEQ multiplex PCR. Here the sample spans 450,000 to 700,000 clones, just under 97% being singletons. The CDR3 contains 14 residues. Trimming left V 5 bases short and J 0 bases short, with 11 bases between. CDR1 is MDHEN and CDR2 is SYDVKM in the germline V gene. Input material: naive CD8+ T cells sorted from blood. The sequence derives from a woman aged 25-40 years in good health. The V call is TRBV28, the J call TRBJ2-7; no definite D call. The CDR3 nucleotides read TGTGCCAGCAGTATTCTGGCTAGCTCCTACGAGCAGTACTTC. It is translated as CASSILASSYEQYF.